This T cell receptor (beta chain) was profiled in a study of identical twins. From germline, CDR1 is SQVTM and CDR2 ANQGSEA. The V end was cut by 4 bases, the J end by 6 bases, with 17 bases between. The CDR3 is made up of 14 amino acids. Unique molecular identifiers were present on cDNA, and template switching added a universal primer site. TCRdb passed the 5' RACE reads through MiXCR, listing each CDR3 protein once. The sample consists of under 300,000 distinct CDR3 sequences, 11% to 15% of them appearing once. This clonotype was seen a few times. This sequence was found in a woman younger than 35 in good health. The gene calls are TRBV29-1 and TRBJ2-3; D is unclear. The sequenced sample was memory (CD45RO+) T cells sorted from blood. The DNA for the CDR3 is TGCAGCGTTGTTCCGAGTGGGGTTGCGGATACGCAGTATTTT. Translating gives CSVVPSGVADTQYF.